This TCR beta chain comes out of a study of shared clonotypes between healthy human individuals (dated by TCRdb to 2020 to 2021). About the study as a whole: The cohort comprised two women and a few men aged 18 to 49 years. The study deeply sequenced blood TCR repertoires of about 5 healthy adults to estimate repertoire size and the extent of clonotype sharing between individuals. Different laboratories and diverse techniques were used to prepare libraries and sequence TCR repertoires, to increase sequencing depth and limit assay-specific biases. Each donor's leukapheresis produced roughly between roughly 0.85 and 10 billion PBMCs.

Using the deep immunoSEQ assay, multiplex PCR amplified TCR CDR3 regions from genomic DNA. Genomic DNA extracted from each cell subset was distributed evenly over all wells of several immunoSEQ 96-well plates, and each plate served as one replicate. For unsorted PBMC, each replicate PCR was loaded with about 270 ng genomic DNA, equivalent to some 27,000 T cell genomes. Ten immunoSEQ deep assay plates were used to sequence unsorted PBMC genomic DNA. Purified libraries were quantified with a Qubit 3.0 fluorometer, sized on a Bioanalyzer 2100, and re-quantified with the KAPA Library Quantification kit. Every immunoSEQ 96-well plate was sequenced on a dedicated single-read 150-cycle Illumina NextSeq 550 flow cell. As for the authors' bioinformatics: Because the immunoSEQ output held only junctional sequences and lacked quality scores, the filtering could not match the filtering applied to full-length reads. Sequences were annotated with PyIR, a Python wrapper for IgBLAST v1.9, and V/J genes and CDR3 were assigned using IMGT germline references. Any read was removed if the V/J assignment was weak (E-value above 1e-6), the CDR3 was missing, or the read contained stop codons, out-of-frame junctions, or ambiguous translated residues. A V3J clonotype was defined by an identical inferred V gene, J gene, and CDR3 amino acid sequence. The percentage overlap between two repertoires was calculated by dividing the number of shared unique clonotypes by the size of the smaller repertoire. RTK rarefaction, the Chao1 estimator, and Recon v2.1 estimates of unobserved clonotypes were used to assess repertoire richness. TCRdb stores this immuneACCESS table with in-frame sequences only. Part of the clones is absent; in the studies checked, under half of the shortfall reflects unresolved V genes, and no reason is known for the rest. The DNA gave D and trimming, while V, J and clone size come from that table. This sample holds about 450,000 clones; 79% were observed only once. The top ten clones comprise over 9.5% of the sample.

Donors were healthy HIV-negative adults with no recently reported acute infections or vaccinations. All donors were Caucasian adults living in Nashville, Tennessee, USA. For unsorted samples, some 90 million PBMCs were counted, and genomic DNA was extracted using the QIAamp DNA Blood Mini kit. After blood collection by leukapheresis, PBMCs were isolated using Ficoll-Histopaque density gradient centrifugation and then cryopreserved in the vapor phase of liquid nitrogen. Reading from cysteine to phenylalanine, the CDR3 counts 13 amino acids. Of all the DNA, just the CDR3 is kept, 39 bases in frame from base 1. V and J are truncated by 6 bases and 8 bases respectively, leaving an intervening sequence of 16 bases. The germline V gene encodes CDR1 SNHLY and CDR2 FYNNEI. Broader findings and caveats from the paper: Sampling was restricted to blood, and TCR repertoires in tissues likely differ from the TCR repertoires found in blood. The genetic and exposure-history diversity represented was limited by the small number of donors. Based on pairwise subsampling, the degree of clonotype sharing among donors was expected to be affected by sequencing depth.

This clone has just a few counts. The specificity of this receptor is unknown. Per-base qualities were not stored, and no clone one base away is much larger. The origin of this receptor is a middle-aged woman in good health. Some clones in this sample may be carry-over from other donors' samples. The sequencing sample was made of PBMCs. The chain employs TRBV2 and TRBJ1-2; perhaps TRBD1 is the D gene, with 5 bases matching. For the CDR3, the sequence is CASSETAGWGYTF. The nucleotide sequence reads TGTGCCAGCAGCGAGACAGCCGGCTGGGGCTACACCTTC.